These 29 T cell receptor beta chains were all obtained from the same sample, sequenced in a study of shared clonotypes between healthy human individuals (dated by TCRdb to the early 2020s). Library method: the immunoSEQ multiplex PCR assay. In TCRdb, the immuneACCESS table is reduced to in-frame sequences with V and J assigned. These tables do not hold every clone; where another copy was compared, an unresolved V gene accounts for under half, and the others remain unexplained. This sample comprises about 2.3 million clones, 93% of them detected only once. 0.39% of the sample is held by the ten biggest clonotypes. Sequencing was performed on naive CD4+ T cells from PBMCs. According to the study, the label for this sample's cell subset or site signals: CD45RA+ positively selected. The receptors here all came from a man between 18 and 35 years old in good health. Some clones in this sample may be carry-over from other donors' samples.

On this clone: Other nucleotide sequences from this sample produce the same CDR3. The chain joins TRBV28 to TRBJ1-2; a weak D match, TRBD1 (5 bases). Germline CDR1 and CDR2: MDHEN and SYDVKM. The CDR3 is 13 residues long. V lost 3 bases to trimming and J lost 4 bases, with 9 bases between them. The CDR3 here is CASSFGGGYGYTF. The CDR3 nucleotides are TGTGCCAGCAGTTTCGGGGGGGGCTATGGCTACACCTTC.

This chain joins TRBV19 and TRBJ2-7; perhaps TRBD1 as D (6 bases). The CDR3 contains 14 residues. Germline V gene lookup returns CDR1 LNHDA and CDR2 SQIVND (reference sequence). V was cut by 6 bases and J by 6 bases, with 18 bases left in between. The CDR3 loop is CASRRTAVRGEQYF. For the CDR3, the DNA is TGTGCCAGTAGGCGGACAGCTGTACGCGGCGAGCAGTACTTC.

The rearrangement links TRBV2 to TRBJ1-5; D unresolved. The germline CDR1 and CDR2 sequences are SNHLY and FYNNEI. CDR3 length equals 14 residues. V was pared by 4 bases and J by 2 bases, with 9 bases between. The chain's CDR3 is CASSARTGNQPQHF. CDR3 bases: TGTGCCAGCAGTGCCCGGACGGGCAATCAGCCCCAGCATTTT. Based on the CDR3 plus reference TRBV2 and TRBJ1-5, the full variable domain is EPEVTQTPSHQVTQMGQEVILRCVPISNHLYFYWYRQILGQKVEFLVSFYNNEISEKSEIFDDQFSVERPDGSNFTLKIRSTKLEDSAMYFCASSARTGNQPQHFGDGTRLSIL.

CDR3: CASSAREGLGANVLTF. In DNA, the CDR3 is TGTGCCAGCAGCGCTCGAGAGGGGCTCGGGGCCAACGTCCTGACTTTC. V is TRBV9 and J is TRBJ2-6; D could derive from TRBD1 or TRBD2 (5 bases each). Trimming removed 3 bases from V and 4 bases from J, with 14 bases in between. This CDR3 contains 16 residues. Germline loops: CDR1 SGDLS, CDR2 YYNGEE.

CDR3: CASSLDGNTEAFF. The CDR3 DNA follows: TGTGCCAGCAGTCTAGACGGGAACACTGAAGCTTTCTTT. V usage is TRBV4-2 and J usage is TRBJ1-1; D remains ambiguous. V lost 6 bases to trimming and J lost 1 base, with 9 bases between them. The CDR3 length is 13 residues. CDR1 is LGHNA, CDR2 YNFKEQ, per germline.

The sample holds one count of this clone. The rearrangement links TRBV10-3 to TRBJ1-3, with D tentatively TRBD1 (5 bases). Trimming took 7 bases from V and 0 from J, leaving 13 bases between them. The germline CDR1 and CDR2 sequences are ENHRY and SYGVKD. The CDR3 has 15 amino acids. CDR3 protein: CAITDGALSGNTIYF. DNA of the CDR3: TGTGCCATCACCGACGGGGCCCTCTCTGGAAACACCATATATTTT.

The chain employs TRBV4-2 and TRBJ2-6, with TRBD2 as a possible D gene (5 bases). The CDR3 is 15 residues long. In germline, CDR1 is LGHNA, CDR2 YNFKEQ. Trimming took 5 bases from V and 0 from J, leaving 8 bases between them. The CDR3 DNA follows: TGTGCCAGCAGCACGGCGGGCTCTGGGGCCAACGTCCTGACTTTC. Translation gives CASSTAGSGANVLTF.

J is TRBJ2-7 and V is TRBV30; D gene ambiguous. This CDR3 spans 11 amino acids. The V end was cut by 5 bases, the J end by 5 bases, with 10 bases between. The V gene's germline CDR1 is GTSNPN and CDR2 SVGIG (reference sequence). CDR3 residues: CAWGKNNEQYF. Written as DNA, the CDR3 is TGTGCCTGGGGGAAGAATAACGAGCAGTACTTC. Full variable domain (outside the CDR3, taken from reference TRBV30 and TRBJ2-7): SQTIHQWPATLVQPVGSPLSLECTVEGTSNPNLYWYRQAAGRGLQLLFYSVGIGQISSEVPQNLSASRPQDRQFILSSKKLLLSDSGFYLCAWGKNNEQYFGPGTRLTVT.

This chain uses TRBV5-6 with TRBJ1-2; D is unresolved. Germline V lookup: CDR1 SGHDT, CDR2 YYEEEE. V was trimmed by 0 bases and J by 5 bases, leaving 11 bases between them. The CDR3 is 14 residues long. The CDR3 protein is CASSLDSGDYGYTF. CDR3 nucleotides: TGTGCCAGCAGCTTGGACTCAGGTGATTATGGCTACACCTTC. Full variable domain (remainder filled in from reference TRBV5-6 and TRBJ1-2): DAGVTQSPTHLIKTRGQQVTLRCSPKSGHDTVSWYQQALGQGPQFIFQYYEEEERQRGNFPDRFSGHQFPNYSSELNVNALLLGDSALYLCASSLDSGDYGYTFGSGTRLTVV.

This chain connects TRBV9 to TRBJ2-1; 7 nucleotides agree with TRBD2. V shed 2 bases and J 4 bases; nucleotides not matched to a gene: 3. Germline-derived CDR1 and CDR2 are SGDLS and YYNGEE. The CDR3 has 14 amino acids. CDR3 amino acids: CASSVQGLYNEQFF. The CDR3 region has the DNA TGTGCCAGCAGCGTCCAGGGACTATACAATGAGCAGTTCTTC. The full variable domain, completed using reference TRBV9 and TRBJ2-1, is DSGVTQTPKHLITATGQRVTLRCSPRSGDLSVYWYQQSLDQGLQFLIQYYNGEERAKGNILERFSAQQFPDLHSELNLSSLELGDSALYFCASSVQGLYNEQFFGPGTRLTVL.

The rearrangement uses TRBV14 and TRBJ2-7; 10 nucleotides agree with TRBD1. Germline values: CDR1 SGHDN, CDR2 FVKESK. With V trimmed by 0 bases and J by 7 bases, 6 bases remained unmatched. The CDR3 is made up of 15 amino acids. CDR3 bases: TGTGCCAGCAGCCAAGATCCCGGGACAGGGGATGAGCAGTACTTC. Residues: CASSQDPGTGDEQYF.

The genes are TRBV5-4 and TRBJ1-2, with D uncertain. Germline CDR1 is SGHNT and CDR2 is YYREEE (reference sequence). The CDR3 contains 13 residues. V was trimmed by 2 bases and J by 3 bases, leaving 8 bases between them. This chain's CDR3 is CASSFPGDYGYTF. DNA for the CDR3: TGTGCCAGCAGCTTTCCGGGTGACTATGGCTACACCTTC.

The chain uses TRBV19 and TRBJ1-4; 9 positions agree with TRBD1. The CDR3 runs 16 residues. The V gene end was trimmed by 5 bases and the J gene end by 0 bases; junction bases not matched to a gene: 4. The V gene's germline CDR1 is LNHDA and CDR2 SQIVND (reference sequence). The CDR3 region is CASSLRQGATNEKLFF. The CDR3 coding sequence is TGTGCCAGTAGTTTGAGACAGGGGGCAACTAATGAAAAACTGTTTTTT.

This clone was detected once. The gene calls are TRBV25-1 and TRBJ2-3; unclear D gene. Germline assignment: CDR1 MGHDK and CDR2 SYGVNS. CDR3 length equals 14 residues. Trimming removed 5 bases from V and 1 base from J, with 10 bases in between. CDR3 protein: CASSYHLGTDTQYF. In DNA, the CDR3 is TGTGCCAGCAGTTACCACCTTGGCACAGATACGCAGTATTTT.

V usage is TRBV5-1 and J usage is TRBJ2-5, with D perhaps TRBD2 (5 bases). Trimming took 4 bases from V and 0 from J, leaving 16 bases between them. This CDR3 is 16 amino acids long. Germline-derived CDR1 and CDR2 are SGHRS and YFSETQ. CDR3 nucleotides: TGCGCCAGCAGCCCTCGGCAGCGGACCTACCAAGAGACCCAGTACTTC. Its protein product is CASSPRQRTYQETQYF.

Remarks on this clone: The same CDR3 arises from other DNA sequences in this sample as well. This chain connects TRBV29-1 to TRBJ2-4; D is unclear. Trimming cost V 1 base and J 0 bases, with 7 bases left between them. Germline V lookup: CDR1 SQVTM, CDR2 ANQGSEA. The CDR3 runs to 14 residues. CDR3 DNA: TGCAGCGTTGAAGGGGTCCTAGCCAAAAACATTCAGTACTTC. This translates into CSVEGVLAKNIQYF.

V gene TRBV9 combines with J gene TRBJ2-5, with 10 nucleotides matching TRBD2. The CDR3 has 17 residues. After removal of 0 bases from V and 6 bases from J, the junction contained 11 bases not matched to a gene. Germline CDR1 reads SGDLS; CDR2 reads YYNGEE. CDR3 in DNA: TGTGCCAGCAGCGTAGGGCCGGCGACTAGCGGGCCACAGACCCAGTACTTC. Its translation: CASSVGPATSGPQTQYF.

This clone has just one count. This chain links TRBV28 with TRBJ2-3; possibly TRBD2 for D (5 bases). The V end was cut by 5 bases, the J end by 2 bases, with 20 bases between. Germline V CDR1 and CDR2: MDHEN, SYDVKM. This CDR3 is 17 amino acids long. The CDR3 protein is CASSPRTPRRVTDTQYF. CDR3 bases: TGTGCCAGCAGTCCTCGGACTCCACGGCGGGTCACAGATACGCAGTATTTT.

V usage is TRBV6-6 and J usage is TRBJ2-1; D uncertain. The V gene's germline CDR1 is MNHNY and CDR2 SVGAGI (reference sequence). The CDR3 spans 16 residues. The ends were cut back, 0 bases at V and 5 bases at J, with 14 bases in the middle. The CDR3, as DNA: TGTGCCAGCAGTTACTCGAATGGACGGCCAAACAATGAGCAGTTCTTC. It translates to CASSYSNGRPNNEQFF.

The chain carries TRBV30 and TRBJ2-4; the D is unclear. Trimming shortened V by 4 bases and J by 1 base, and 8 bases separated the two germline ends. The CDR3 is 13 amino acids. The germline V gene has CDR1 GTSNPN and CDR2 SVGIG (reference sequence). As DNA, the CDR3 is TGTGCCTGGACAGAGTGGGCCAAAAACATTCAGTACTTC. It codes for CAWTEWAKNIQYF.

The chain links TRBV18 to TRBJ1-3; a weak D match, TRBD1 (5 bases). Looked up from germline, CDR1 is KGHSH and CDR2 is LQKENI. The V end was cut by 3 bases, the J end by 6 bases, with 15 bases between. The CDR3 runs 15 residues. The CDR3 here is CASSPNGGPENTIYF. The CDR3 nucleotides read TGTGCCAGCTCACCCAACGGGGGACCAGAAAACACCATATATTTT.

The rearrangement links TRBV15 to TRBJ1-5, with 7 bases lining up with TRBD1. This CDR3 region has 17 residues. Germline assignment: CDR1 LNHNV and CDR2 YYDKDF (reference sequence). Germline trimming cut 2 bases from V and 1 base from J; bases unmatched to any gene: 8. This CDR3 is CATSRYRGGGSNQPQHF. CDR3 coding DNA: TGTGCCACCAGCAGATACAGGGGAGGGGGGAGCAATCAGCCCCAGCATTTT.

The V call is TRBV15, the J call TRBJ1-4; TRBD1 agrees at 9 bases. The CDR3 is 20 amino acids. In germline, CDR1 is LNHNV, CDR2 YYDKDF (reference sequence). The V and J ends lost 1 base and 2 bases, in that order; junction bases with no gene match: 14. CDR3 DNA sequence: TGTGCCACCAGCAGAGTGGGGAGAGGGACAGGGAGTCGCACTAATGAAAAACTGTTTTTT. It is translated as CATSRVGRGTGSRTNEKLFF.

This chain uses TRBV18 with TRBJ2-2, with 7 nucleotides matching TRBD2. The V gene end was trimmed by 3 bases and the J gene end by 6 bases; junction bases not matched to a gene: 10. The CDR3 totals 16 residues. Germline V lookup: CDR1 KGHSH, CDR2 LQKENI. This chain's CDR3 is CASSPLGAGASGELFF. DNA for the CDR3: TGTGCCAGCTCACCCCTAGGGGCGGGAGCCTCCGGGGAGCTGTTTTTT.

The CDR3 DNA follows: TGTGCCAGCAGGGGGGATGGAAAGACCCAGTACTTC. Translation gives CASRGDGKTQYF. This chain links TRBV7-2 with TRBJ2-5; D possibly uses TRBD1 or TRBD2 (5 bases each). This CDR3 region has 12 residues. Trimming removed 6 bases from V and 6 bases from J, with 11 bases in between. Germline CDR1 and CDR2: SGHTA and FQGNSA.

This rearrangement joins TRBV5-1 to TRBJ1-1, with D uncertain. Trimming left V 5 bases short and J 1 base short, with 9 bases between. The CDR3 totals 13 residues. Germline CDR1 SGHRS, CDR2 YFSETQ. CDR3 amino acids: CASSERRNTEAFF. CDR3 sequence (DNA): TGCGCCAGCAGTGAAAGGAGGAACACTGAAGCTTTCTTT.

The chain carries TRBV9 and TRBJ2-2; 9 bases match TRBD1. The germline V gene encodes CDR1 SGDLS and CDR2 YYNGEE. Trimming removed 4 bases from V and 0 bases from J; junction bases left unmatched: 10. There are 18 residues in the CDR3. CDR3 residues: CASSPRSQGASNTGELFF. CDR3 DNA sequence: TGTGCCAGCAGCCCCCGATCACAGGGGGCTTCGAACACCGGGGAGCTGTTTTTT.

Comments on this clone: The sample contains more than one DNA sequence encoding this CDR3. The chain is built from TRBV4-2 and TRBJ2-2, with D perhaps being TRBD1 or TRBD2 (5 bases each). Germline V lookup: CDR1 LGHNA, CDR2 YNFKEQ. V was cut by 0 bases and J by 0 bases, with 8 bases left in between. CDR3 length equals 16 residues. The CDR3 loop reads CASSQELGANTGELFF. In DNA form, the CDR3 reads TGTGCCAGCAGCCAAGAGTTGGGGGCGAACACCGGGGAGCTGTTTTTT.

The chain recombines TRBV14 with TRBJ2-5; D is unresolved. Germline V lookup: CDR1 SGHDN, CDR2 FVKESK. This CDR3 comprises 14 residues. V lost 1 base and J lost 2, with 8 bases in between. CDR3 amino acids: CASSQVPAQETQYF. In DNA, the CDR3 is TGTGCCAGCAGCCAAGTCCCGGCGCAAGAGACCCAGTACTTC.